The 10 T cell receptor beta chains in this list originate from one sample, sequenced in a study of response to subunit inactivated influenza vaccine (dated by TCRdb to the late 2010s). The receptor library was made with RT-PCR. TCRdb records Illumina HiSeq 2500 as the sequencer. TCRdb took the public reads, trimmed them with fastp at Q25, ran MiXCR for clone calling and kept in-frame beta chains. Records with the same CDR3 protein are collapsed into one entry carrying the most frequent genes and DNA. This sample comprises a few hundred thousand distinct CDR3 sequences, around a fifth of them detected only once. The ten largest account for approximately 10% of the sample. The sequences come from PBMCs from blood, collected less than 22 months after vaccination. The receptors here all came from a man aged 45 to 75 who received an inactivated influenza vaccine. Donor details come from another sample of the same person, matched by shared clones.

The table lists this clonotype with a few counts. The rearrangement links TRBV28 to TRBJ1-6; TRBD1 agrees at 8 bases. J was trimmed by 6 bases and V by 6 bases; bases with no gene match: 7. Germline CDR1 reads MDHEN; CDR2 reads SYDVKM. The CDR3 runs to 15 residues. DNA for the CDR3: TGTGCCAGCAGACCCCTTGACAGGGGTAATTCACCCCTCCACTTT. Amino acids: CASRPLDRGNSPLHF.

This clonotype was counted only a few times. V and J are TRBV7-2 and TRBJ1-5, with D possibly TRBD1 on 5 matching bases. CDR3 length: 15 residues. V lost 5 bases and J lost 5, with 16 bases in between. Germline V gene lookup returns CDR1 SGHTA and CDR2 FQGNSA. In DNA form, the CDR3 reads TGTGCCAGCAGCCGCGGGGCGACAGTTTATCAGCCCCAGCATTTT. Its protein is CASSRGATVYQPQHF.

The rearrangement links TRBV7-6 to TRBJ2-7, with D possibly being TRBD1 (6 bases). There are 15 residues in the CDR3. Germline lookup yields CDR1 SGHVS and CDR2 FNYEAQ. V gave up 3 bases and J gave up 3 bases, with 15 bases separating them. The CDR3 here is CASSFSPQGIYEQYF. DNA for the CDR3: TGTGCCAGCAGCTTCTCCCCCCAGGGGATCTACGAGCAGTACTTC. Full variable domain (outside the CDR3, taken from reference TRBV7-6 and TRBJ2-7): GAGVSQSPRYKVTKRGQDVALRCDPISGHVSLYWYRQALGQGPEFLTYFNYEAQQDKSGLPNDRFSAERPEGSISTLTIQRTEQRDSAMYRCASSFSPQGIYEQYFGPGTRLTVT.

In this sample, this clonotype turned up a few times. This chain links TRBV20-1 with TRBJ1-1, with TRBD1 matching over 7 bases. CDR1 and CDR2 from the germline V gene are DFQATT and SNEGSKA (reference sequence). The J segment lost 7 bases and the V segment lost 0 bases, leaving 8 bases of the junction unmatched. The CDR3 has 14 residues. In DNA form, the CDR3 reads TGCAGTGCTAGAGATCCCCCGGACAGGTTTGAAGCTTTCTTT. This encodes CSARDPPDRFEAFF.

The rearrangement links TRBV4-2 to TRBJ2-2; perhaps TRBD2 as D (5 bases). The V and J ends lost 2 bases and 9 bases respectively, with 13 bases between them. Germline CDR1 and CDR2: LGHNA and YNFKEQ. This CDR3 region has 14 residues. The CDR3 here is CASSQTTSLRELFF. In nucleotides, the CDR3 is TGTGCCAGCAGCCAAACCACTAGTCTCAGGGAGCTGTTTTTT.

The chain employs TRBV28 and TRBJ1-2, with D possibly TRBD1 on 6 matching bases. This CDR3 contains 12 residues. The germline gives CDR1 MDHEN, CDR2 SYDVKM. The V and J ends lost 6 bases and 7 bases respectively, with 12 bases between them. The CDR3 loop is CASSTRGSGYTF. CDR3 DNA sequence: TGTGCCAGCAGCACAAGGGGGTCTGGCTACACCTTC.

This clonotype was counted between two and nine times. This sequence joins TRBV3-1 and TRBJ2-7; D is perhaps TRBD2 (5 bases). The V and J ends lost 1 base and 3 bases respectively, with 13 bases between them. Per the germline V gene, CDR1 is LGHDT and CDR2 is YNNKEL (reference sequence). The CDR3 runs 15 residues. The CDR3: CASSQAWTGLYEQYF. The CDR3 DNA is TGTGCCAGCAGCCAAGCGTGGACCGGACTCTACGAGCAGTACTTC.

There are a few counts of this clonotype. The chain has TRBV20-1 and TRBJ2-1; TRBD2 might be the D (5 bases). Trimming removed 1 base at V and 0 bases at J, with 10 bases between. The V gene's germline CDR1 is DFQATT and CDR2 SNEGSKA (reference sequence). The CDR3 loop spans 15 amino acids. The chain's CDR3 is CSARVVGSSYNEQFF. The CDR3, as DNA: TGCAGTGCTAGAGTTGTGGGGAGCTCCTACAATGAGCAGTTCTTC.

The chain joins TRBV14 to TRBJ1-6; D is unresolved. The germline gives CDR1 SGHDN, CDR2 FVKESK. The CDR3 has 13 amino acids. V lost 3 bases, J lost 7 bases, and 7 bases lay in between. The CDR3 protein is CASSQSRNSPLHF. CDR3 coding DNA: TGTGCCAGCAGCCAGAGCAGGAATTCACCCCTCCACTTT.

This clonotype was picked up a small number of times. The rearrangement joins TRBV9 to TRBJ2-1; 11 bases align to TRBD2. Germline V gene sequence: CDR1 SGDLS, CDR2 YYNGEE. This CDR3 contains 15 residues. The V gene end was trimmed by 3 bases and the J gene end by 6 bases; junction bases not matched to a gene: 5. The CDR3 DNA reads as TGTGCCAGCAGCGAGTTAGCGGGGGGGACCAATGAGCAGTTCTTC. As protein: CASSELAGGTNEQFF.